This T cell receptor (beta chain) was obtained from a study of Graves' ophthalmopathy and Graves' hyperthyroidism. Regarding the study as a whole: Detection in blood was also observed for most expanded thyroid clonotypes above 0.001 frequency.

This clonotype was counted ten times or more. Its antigen remains unknown. Certain patients were not enrolled. These were patients with other autoimmune diseases, uncontrolled infections, pregnancy or lactation. Orbital computed tomography, together with clinical symptoms, serum thyroxine, TRAb and thyroid ultrasound, was used for diagnosis. As the template, RNA transcripts were used to amplify TCR beta CDR3 regions. The library came from an HTBI-primed first-round RT-PCR and a second-round multiplex PCR. One entry per CDR3 protein, called by TCRdb with MiXCR from the multiplex PCR reads. The table records about 550,000 distinct CDR3 sequences, about 40% of them present only once. The germline gives CDR1 MNHEY, CDR2 SVGEGT. The CDR3 loop spans 12 amino acids. Trimming shortened V by 2 bases and J by 2 bases, and 1 base separated the two germline ends.

Sequences were obtained from peripheral blood or thyroid tissue (not recorded which). The sequence was obtained from an adult man with Graves' hyperthyroidism. The chain carries TRBV6-2 or TRBV6-3 and TRBJ1-5; D is ambiguous. Here the CDR3 DNA reads TGTGCCAGCAGTTACGGCAATCAGCCCCAGCATTTT. Amino acids: CASSYGNQPQHF.